The T cell receptor (beta chain) under discussion was sequenced for a study of blood T cells in healthy people across ages. At the level of the study: T cells yielded about one barcoded beta molecule per two cells through template switching.

PCR was performed a second time for about 6 to 12 cycles using a sample-barcoded 5' primer and a J-beta primer mix. All samples gave at least 2.5 million CDR3-containing paired-end reads. TCRdb passed the 5' RACE reads through MiXCR, listing each CDR3 protein once. This table has 2 million or so distinct CDR3 sequences, around 48% appearing once. RNA extraction gave at least 5 micrograms of total RNA per sample. The CDR3 consists of 14 residues. V was trimmed by 7 bases and J by 6 bases, leaving 16 bases between them. Germline V gene sequence: CDR1 DFQATT, CDR2 SNEGSKA (reference sequence). Sequenced sample: blood. The receptor was isolated from a woman aged 40 to 50 in good health. The J gene is TRBJ1-6, the V gene TRBV20-1, with TRBD1 as a possible D gene (6 bases). In DNA form, the CDR3 reads TGCAGTGGCCGGGGGCTACCGAGTAATTCACCCCTCCACTTT. This translates into CSGRGLPSNSPLHF.